This T cell receptor beta chain originates from a study of blood T cells in healthy people across ages. CDR3 length equals 16 residues. Trimming cost V 3 bases and J 2 bases; bases outside gene matches: 10. Germline V CDR1 and CDR2: DFQATT, SNEGSKA (reference sequence). Primers used in a second PCR of roughly 7 to 11 cycles were a sample-barcoded 5' primer and a J-beta primer mix. From the 5' RACE reads, TCRdb called clonotypes with MiXCR, one entry per CDR3 protein. In the table there are approximately 800,000 distinct CDR3 sequences, under 30% of which are singletons. The sample holds a few counts of this clonotype. These data also featured in a second study, about T cells of mothers and their children.

The sequenced sample was blood. V and J are TRBV20-1 and TRBJ2-3, with 8 bases identical to TRBD2. This TCR derives from a boy aged 5-17 years in good health. The CDR3, as DNA: TGCAGTGCTAGCCAACCCGGTAGCGGGGTCACAGATACGCAGTATTTT. Translation gives CSASQPGSGVTDTQYF.